What follows are 17 T cell receptor beta chains derived from one specimen sequenced in a study of blood T cell repertoires in COVID-19. Here immunoSEQ multiplex PCR was the method, and the copy in TCRdb shows in-frame clones only, minus some. The table includes about 70,000 clones, approximately 86% detected once. Sequenced: peripheral blood. All receptors come from a human donor in a cohort sampled during active COVID-19.

The chain links TRBV7-2 to TRBJ1-1; D is possibly TRBD1 (5 bases). In germline, CDR1 is SGHTA, CDR2 FQGNSA. V was cut by 1 base and J by 4 bases, with 10 bases left in between. The CDR3 length is 14 residues. CDR3 sequence reads: CASSLDRWSTEAFF. CDR3 nucleotides: TGTGCCAGCAGCTTAGACAGGTGGAGCACTGAAGCTTTCTTT.

The rearrangement links TRBV6-5 to TRBJ2-5; D is possibly TRBD2 (6 bases). Trimming shortened V by 4 bases and J by 5 bases, and 14 bases separated the two germline ends. Per the germline V gene, CDR1 is MNHEY and CDR2 is SVGAGI. The CDR3 is 14 amino acids. The CDR3 DNA sequence: TGTGCCAGCAGTTTAGGAGGGGAAAGGGAGACCCAGTACTTC. Encoded protein: CASSLGGERETQYF.

The V gene is TRBV4-2, the J gene TRBJ2-7; 7 bases agree with TRBD2. V was clipped by 0 bases and J by 2 bases; unmatched bases: 10. Germline V gives CDR1 LGHNA, CDR2 YNFKEQ. The CDR3 length is 17 residues. The CDR3 bases are TGTGCCAGCAGCCAAGATGAGGCGGGGGTAACTCCCTACGAGCAGTACTTC. This gives the protein CASSQDEAGVTPYEQYF.

V and J are TRBV21-1 and TRBJ2-3; TRBD2 reflects the table's D call only, with no check against the DNA. TRBV21-1 counts as a pseudogene. The CDR3 sequence is 18 residues long. The DNA for the CDR3 is TGTGCCAGCAGCAAAGTTCCTATAGCGGGGGGATCAGTAGATACGCAGTATTTT. Protein product: CASSKVPIAGGSVDTQYF.

The J gene is TRBJ2-7, the V gene TRBV3-1 (or the pseudogene TRBV3-2); TRBD2 might be the D (7 bases). Germline CDR1 LGHDT, CDR2 YNNKEL (reference sequence). The length of the CDR3 is 16 residues. V dropped 1 base and J dropped 4 bases, with 17 bases sitting between them. CDR3 in DNA: TGTGCCAGCAGCCAAGGCCCTCAGGAGGGGGGGTACGAGCAGTACTTC. Protein sequence: CASSQGPQEGGYEQYF.

This clone appeared a few times. This chain links TRBV6-6 with TRBJ1-5; possibly TRBD1 for D (5 bases). The V gene's germline CDR1 is MNHNY and CDR2 SVGAGI (reference sequence). Trimming took off 6 bases at V and 4 bases at J, with 13 bases between the two ends. The CDR3 runs to 14 residues. CDR3 residues: CASSKRGGNQPQHF. CDR3 DNA sequence: TGTGCCAGCAGCAAACGGGGGGGAAATCAGCCCCAGCATTTT.

This clone was counted once. V is TRBV5-8 and J is TRBJ2-2, with TRBD1 identical over 10 bases. The CDR3 has 15 residues. Trimming cost V 4 bases and J 5 bases; bases outside gene matches: 5. Germline CDR1 SGHTS, CDR2 YDEGEE. The CDR3 sequence: CASSPGTGVTGELFF. The CDR3 DNA is TGTGCCAGCAGCCCGGGGACAGGGGTGACCGGGGAGCTGTTTTTT.

This chain uses TRBV10-2 with TRBJ2-5, with a weak D call TRBD2 (6 bases). The V end was cut by 6 bases, the J end by 1 base, with 12 bases between. CDR3 length equals 14 residues. CDR1 is WSHSY, CDR2 SAAADI, per germline. The CDR3 DNA sequence: TGCGCCAGCAGAGATCGGGGGAGCCAAGAGACCCAGTACTTC. This sequence encodes CASRDRGSQETQYF.

CDR3 nucleotide sequence: TGTGCCAGCAGCTTAAAACCCCCCTTTTTTGAGGCGAACACCGGGGAGCTGTTTTTT. This sequence encodes CASSLKPPFFEANTGELFF. The V and J genes are TRBV7-2 and TRBJ2-2; D uncertain. The ends were cut back, 2 bases at V and 0 bases at J, with 19 bases in the middle. The CDR3 runs to 19 residues. In germline, CDR1 is SGHTA, CDR2 FQGNSA. Using reference TRBV7-2 and TRBJ2-2 for the parts outside the CDR3, the full variable domain is GAGVSQSPSNKVTEKGKDVELRCDPISGHTALYWYRQSLGQGLEFLIYFQGNSAPDKSGLPSDRFSAERTGGSVSTLTIQRTQQEDSAVYLCASSLKPPFFEANTGELFFGEGSRLTVL.

V is TRBV3-1 (or the pseudogene TRBV3-2) and J is TRBJ1-1; no firm D call. Between the trimmed V and J ends, which lost 0 bases and 3 bases, there was a span of 20 bases. The CDR3 runs 18 residues. Germline-derived CDR1 and CDR2 are LGHDT and YNNKEL (reference sequence). CDR3 protein: CASSQDFDVFPEDTEAFF. In nucleotides, the CDR3 is TGTGCCAGCAGCCAAGATTTTGACGTTTTTCCTGAGGACACTGAAGCTTTCTTT.

The chain uses TRBV6-6 and TRBJ2-7, with D maybe TRBD1 (6 bases). Trimming shortened V by 0 bases and J by 3 bases, and 9 bases separated the two germline ends. The CDR3 contains 14 residues. The germline V gene encodes CDR1 MNHNY and CDR2 SVGAGI (reference sequence). The CDR3 bases are TGTGCCAGCAGTTACTCCGGCAGGGGCTACGAGCAGTACTTC. Amino acid sequence: CASSYSGRGYEQYF.

The chain joins TRBV7-8 to TRBJ1-1, with no clear D. CDR1 is SGHVS, CDR2 FQNEAQ, per germline. This CDR3 spans 14 amino acids. The V and J ends lost 2 bases and 1 base respectively, with 8 bases between them. The CDR3 sequence is CASSLTPGNTEAFF. The CDR3 DNA is TGTGCCAGCAGCTTAACCCCAGGGAACACTGAAGCTTTCTTT.

The chain is built from TRBV7-9 and TRBJ2-5; D not resolved. This CDR3 contains 12 residues. CDR1 SEHNR and CDR2 FQNEAQ come from the germline V gene (reference sequence). The V gene lost 2 bases and the J gene lost 5 bases, with 6 bases spanning the gap. The CDR3 DNA is TGTGCCAGCAGCTTATCGGTGGAGACCCAGTACTTC. It specifies CASSLSVETQYF.

The chain combines TRBV13 with TRBJ2-6; tentative D call: TRBD2 (6 bases). The V and J ends lost 5 bases and 2 bases respectively, with 10 bases between them. The V gene's germline CDR1 is PRHDT and CDR2 FYEKMQ (reference sequence). The CDR3 covers 15 residues. This chain's CDR3 is CASSTREAGANVLTF. The CDR3 DNA sequence: TGTGCCAGCAGCACCAGGGAGGCTGGGGCCAACGTCCTGACTTTC.

The chain employs TRBV5-4 and TRBJ2-1; 9 nucleotides align to TRBD2. With V trimmed by 3 bases and J by 2 bases, 18 bases remained unmatched. The CDR3 loop spans 20 amino acids. From germline, CDR1 is SGHNT and CDR2 YYREEE (reference sequence). The CDR3 loop is CASSSVAGEPGGSAYNEQFF. The CDR3 DNA is TGTGCCAGCAGCTCAGTAGCGGGGGAGCCAGGAGGGAGCGCCTACAATGAGCAGTTCTTC.

This clone has just one count. The V and J genes are TRBV7-2 and TRBJ2-7; D perhaps matches TRBD2 (6 bases). V was cut by 4 bases and J by 3 bases, with 10 bases left in between. This CDR3 is built from 13 residues. CDR1 SGHTA and CDR2 FQGNSA come from the germline V gene. The chain's CDR3 is CASSYAGSYEQYF. The CDR3 bases are TGTGCCAGCAGCTATGCGGGAAGCTACGAGCAGTACTTC.

The genes are TRBV5-5 and TRBJ2-7, with unresolved D. Germline CDR1 SGHKS, CDR2 YYEKEE (reference sequence). The V and J ends lost 2 bases and 3 bases respectively, with 6 bases between them. This CDR3 comprises 12 residues. CDR3 protein: CASSLLNYEQYF. The CDR3 nucleotides read TGTGCCAGCAGCTTACTCAACTACGAGCAGTACTTC.